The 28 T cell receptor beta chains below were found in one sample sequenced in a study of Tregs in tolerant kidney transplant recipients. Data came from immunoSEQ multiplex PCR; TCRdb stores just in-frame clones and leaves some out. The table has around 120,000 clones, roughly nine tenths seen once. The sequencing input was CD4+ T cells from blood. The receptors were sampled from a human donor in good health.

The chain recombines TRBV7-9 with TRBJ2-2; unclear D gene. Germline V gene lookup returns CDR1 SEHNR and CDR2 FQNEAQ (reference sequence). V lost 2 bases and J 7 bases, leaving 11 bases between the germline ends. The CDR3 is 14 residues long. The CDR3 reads CASSLLFLIGELFF. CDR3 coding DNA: TGTGCCAGCAGCTTACTTTTTCTGATCGGGGAGCTGTTTTTT. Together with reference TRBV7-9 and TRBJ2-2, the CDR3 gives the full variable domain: DTGVSQNPRHKITKRGQNVTFRCDPISEHNRLYWYRQTLGQGPEFLTYFQNEAQLEKSRLLSDRFSAERPKGSFSTLEIQRTEQGDSAMYLCASSLLFLIGELFFGEGSRLTVL.

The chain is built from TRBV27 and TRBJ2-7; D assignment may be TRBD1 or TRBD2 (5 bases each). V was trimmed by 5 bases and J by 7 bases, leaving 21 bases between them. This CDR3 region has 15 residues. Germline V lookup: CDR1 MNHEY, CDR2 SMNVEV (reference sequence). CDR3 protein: CASSARDLPIGEQYF. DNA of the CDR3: TGTGCCAGCAGTGCACGGGACCTACCCATTGGGGAGCAGTACTTC.

The CDR3 nucleotides are TGCGCCAGCAGCTTCGGGTCCTATGGCTACACCTTC. This translates into CASSFGSYGYTF. The V gene is TRBV5-1, the J gene TRBJ1-2; D gene uncertain. Germline loops: CDR1 SGHRS, CDR2 YFSETQ. This CDR3 is 12 amino acids long. Trimming cost V 2 bases and J 4 bases, with 6 bases left between them.

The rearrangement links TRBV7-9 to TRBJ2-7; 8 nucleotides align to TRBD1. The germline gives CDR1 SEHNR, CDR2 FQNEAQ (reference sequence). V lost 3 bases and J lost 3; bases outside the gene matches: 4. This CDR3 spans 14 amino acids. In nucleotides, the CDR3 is TGTGCCAGCAGCTTTCAGACAGGGGTCTACGAGCAGTACTTC. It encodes CASSFQTGVYEQYF.

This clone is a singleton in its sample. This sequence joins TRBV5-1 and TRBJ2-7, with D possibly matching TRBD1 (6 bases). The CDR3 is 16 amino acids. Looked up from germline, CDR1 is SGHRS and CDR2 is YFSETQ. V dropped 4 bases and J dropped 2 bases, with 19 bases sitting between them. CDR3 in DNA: TGCGCCAGCAGCCTAACGCCCAGGGCAGGGGCCTACGAGCAGTACTTC. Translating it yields CASSLTPRAGAYEQYF.

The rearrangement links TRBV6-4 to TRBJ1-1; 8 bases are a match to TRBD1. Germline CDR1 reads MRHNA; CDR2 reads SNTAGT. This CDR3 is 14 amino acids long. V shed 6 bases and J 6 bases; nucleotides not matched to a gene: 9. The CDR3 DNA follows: TGTGCCAGCAGCTCCGGGACAGGCGGGGCTGAAGCTTTCTTT. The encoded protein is CASSSGTGGAEAFF.

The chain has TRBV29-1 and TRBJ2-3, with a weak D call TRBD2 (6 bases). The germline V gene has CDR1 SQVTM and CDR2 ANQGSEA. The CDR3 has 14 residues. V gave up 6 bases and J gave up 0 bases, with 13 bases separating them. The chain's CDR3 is CSVRDWGSTDTQYF. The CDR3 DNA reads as TGCAGCGTCCGGGACTGGGGAAGCACAGATACGCAGTATTTT.

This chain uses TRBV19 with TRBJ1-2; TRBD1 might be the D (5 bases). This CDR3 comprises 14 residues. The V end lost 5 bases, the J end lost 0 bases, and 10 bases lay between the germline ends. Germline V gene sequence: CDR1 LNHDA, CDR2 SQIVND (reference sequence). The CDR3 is CASSWGSANYGYTF. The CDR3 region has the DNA TGTGCCAGTAGTTGGGGGTCGGCTAACTATGGCTACACCTTC.

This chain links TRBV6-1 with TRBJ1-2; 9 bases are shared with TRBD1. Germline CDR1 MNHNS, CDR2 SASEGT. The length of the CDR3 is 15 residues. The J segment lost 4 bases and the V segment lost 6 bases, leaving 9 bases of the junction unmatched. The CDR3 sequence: CASRPQQGAGYGYTF. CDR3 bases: TGTGCCAGCAGGCCTCAACAGGGGGCAGGCTATGGCTACACCTTC.

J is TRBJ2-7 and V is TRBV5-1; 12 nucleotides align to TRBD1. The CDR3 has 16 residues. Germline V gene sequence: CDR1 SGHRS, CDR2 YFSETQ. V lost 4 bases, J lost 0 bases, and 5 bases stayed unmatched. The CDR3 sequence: CASSARDRGPSYEQYF. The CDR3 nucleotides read TGCGCCAGCAGCGCAAGGGACAGGGGGCCCTCCTACGAGCAGTACTTC. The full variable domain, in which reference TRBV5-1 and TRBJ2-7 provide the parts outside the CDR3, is KAGVTQTPRYLIKTRGQQVTLSCSPISGHRSVSWYQQTPGQGLQFLFEYFSETQRNKGNFPGRFSGRQFSNSRSEMNVSTLELGDSALYLCASSARDRGPSYEQYFGPGTRLTVT.

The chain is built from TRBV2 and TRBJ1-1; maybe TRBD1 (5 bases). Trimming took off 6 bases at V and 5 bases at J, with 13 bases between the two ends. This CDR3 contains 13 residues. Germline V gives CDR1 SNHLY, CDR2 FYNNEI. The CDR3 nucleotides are TGTGCCAGCAGCGTCCAGGGAGATACTGAAGCTTTCTTT. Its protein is CASSVQGDTEAFF.

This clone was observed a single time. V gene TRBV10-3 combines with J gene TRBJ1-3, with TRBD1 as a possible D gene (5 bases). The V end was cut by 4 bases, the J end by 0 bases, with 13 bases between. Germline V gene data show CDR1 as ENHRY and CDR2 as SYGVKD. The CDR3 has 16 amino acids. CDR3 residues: CAISGSWGSSGNTIYF. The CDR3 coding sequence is TGTGCCATCAGTGGCTCTTGGGGGAGCTCTGGAAACACCATATATTTT.

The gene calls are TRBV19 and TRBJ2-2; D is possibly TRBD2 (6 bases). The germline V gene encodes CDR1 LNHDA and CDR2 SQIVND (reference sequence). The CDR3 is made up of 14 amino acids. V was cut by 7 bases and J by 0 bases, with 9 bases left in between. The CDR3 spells CASIRGSNTGELFF. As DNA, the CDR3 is TGTGCCAGTATTCGGGGGTCGAACACCGGGGAGCTGTTTTTT.

The CDR3 sequence is CASSLASGTGSYEQFF. The CDR3 bases are TGCGCCAGCAGCTTAGCCTCCGGGACAGGGAGTTATGAGCAGTTCTTC. The V gene is TRBV5-1, the J gene TRBJ2-1; 9 bases are a match to TRBD1. The V gene's germline CDR1 is SGHRS and CDR2 YFSETQ. The CDR3 contains 16 residues. The trim removed 2 bases at V and 8 bases at J, leaving 11 bases unmatched.

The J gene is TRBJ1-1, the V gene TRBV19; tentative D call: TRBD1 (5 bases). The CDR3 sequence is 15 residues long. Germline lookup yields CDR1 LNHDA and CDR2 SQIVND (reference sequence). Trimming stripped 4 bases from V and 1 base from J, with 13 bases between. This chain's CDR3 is CASSRTGAPNTEAFF. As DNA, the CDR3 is TGTGCCAGTAGTAGGACCGGGGCCCCGAACACTGAAGCTTTCTTT. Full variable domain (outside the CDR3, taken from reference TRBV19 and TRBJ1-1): DGGITQSPKYLFRKEGQNVTLSCEQNLNHDAMYWYRQDPGQGLRLIYYSQIVNDFQKGDIAEGYSVSREKKESFPLTVTSAQKNPTAFYLCASSRTGAPNTEAFFGQGTRLTVV.

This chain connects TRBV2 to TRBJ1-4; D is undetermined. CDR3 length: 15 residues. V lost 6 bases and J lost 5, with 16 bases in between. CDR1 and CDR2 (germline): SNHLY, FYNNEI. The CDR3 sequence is CASSGKRALNEKLFF. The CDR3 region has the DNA TGTGCCAGCAGCGGAAAACGGGCCCTCAATGAAAAACTGTTTTTT. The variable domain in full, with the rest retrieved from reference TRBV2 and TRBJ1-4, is EPEVTQTPSHQVTQMGQEVILRCVPISNHLYFYWYRQILGQKVEFLVSFYNNEISEKSEIFDDQFSVERPDGSNFTLKIRSTKLEDSAMYFCASSGKRALNEKLFFGSGTQLSVL.

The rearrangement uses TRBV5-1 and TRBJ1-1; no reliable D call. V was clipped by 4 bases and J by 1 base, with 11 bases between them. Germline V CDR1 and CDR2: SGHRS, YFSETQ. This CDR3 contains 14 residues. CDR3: CASSPVLTNTEAFF. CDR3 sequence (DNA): TGCGCCAGCAGCCCGGTCCTCACGAACACTGAAGCTTTCTTT.

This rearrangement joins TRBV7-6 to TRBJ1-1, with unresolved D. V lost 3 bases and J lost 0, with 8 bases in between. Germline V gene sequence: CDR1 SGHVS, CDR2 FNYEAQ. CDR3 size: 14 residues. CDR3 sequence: CASSLSRVNTEAFF. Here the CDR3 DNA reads TGTGCCAGCAGCTTGTCGAGGGTGAACACTGAAGCTTTCTTT.

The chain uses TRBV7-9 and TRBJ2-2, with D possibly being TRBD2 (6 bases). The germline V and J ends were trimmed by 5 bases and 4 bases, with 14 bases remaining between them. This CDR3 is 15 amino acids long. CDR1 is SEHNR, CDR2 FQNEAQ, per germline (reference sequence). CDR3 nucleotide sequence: TGTGCCAGCAGCCCTGGGACTCTCCGCACCGGGGAGCTGTTTTTT. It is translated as CASSPGTLRTGELFF.

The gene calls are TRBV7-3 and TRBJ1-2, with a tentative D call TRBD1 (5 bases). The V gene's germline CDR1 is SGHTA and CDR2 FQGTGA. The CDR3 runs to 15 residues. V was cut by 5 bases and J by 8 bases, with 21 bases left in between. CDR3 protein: CASSPIGGLAGGYTF. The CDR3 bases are TGTGCCAGCAGCCCAATCGGGGGTCTGGCTGGAGGCTACACCTTC. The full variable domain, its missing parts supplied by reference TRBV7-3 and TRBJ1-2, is GAGVSQTPSNKVTEKGKYVELRCDPISGHTALYWYRQSLGQGPEFLIYFQGTGAADDSGLPNDRFFAVRPEGSVSTLKIQRTERGDSAVYLCASSPIGGLAGGYTFGSGTRLTVV.

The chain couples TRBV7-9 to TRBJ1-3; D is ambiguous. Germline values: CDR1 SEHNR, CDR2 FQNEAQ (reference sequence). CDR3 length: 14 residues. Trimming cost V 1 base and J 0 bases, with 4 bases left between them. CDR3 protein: CASSLGISGNTIYF. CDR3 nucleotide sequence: TGTGCCAGCAGCTTAGGAATCTCTGGAAACACCATATATTTT.

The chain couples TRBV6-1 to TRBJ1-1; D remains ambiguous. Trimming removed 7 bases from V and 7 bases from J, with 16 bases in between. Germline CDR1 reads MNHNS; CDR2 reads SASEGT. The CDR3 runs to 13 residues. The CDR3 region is CASIPPVKLEAFF. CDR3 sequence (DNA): TGTGCCAGCATCCCCCCCGTGAAGCTTGAAGCTTTCTTT.

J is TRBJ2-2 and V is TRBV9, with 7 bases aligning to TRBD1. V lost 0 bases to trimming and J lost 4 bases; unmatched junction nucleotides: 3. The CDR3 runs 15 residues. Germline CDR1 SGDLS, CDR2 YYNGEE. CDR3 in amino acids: CASSVERDSTGELFF. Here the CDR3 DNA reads TGTGCCAGCAGCGTAGAGAGGGACAGCACCGGGGAGCTGTTTTTT.

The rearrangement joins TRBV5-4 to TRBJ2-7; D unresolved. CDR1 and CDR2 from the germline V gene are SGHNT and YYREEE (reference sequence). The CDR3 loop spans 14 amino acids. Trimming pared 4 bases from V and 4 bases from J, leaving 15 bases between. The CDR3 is CASSDRQSSYEQYF. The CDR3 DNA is TGTGCCAGCAGCGATCGCCAGTCTTCGTACGAGCAGTACTTC. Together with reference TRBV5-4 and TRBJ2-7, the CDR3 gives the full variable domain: ETGVTQSPTHLIKTRGQQVTLRCSSQSGHNTVSWYQQALGQGPQFIFQYYREEENGRGNFPPRFSGLQFPNYSSELNVNALELDDSALYLCASSDRQSSYEQYFGPGTRLTVT.

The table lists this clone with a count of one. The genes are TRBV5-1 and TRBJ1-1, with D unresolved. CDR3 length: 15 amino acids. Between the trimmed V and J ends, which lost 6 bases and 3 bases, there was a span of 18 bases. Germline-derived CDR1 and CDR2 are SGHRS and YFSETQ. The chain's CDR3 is CASTLRTGRDTEAFF. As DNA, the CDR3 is TGCGCCAGCACCCTCCGGACCGGACGGGACACTGAAGCTTTCTTT.

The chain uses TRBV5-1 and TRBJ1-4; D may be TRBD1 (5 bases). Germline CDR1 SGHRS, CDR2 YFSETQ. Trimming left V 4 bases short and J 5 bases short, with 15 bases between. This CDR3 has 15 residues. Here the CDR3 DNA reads TGCGCCAGCAGCAGGTCCGGGACGGTGAATGAAAAACTGTTTTTT. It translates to CASSRSGTVNEKLFF.

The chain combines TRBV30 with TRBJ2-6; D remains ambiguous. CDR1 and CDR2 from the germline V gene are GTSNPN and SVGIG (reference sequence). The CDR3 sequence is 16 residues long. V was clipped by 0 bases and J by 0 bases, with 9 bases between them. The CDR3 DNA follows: TGTGCCTGGAGTGTACTCGGCCTCTCTGGGGCCAACGTCCTGACTTTC. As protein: CAWSVLGLSGANVLTF. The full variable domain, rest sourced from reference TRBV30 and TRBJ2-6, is SQTIHQWPATLVQPVGSPLSLECTVEGTSNPNLYWYRQAAGRGLQLLFYSVGIGQISSEVPQNLSASRPQDRQFILSSKKLLLSDSGFYLCAWSVLGLSGANVLTFGAGSRLTVL.

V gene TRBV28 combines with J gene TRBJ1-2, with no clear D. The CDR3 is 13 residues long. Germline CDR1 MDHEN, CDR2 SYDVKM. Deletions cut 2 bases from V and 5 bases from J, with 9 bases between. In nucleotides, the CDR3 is TGTGCCAGCAGTTTAAAAGGACCTTATGGCTACACCTTC. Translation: CASSLKGPYGYTF.